Following are 30 T cell receptor beta chains from one sample sequenced in a study of CD8+ T cells in alopecia areata. RNA was isolated and reverse transcribed to cDNA, the sequencing template. Method: immunoSEQ multiplex PCR; TCRdb's copy keeps in-frame clones and lacks some. The repertoire has over 150,000 clones, roughly 63% of them found once; the top ten carry under 2%. Sequences were derived from CD4+ T cells sorted from blood, sampled at week 0. The receptors stem from a human donor with alopecia areata.

Of note for this clone: The sample contains more than one DNA sequence encoding this CDR3. CDR3 DNA sequence: TGCGCCAGCAGCCAAGACAGGGTTCAGCCCCAGCATTTT. Amino acid sequence: CASSQDRVQPQHF. The V gene is TRBV4-3, the J gene TRBJ1-5; perhaps TRBD1 as D (5 bases). The CDR3 is made up of 13 amino acids. The ends were cut back, 0 bases at V and 6 bases at J, with 6 bases in the middle. The V gene's germline CDR1 is LGHNA and CDR2 YSLEER.

The V and J genes are TRBV29-1 and TRBJ1-1; 12 nucleotides line up with TRBD1. J was trimmed by 3 bases and V by 5 bases; bases with no gene match: 4. This CDR3 contains 14 residues. The germline V gene encodes CDR1 SQVTM and CDR2 ANQGSEA. Here the CDR3 reads CSVCGDRGHTEAFF. CDR3 DNA: TGCAGCGTTTGTGGGGACAGGGGGCACACTGAAGCTTTCTTT.

The V and J genes are TRBV29-1 and TRBJ1-2; D ambiguous. The ends were cut back, 0 bases at V and 4 bases at J, with 6 bases in the middle. Germline CDR1 is SQVTM and CDR2 is ANQGSEA. The CDR3 has 12 residues. The CDR3 nucleotides read TGCAGCGTTGAAGAGCCAGGCTATGGCTACACCTTC. Translated, it gives CSVEEPGYGYTF.

The J gene is TRBJ2-7, the V gene TRBV9; D is ambiguous. This CDR3 comprises 15 residues. Trimming took off 0 bases at V and 0 bases at J, with 10 bases between the two ends. The germline CDR1 and CDR2 sequences are SGDLS and YYNGEE. The CDR3 protein is CASSVGTSFSYEQYF. Written as DNA, the CDR3 is TGTGCCAGCAGCGTAGGGACCTCCTTCTCCTACGAGCAGTACTTC.

The genes are TRBV19 and TRBJ1-1; a weak D match, TRBD1 (6 bases). The length of the CDR3 is 15 residues. The V and J ends lost 5 bases and 1 base respectively, with 14 bases between them. Germline V gives CDR1 LNHDA, CDR2 SQIVND (reference sequence). CDR3 region: CASSSRRGKNTEAFF. The CDR3 DNA reads TGTGCCAGTAGTTCTCGCAGGGGAAAGAACACTGAAGCTTTCTTT.

The CDR3 here is CASSYSTSSGELFF. CDR3 nucleotide sequence: TGTGCCAGCAGTTACTCGACTAGTTCCGGGGAGCTGTTTTTT. This sequence joins TRBV6-5 and TRBJ2-2, with D possibly TRBD2 on 6 matching bases. Germline-derived CDR1 and CDR2 are MNHEY and SVGAGI. CDR3 length: 14 residues. The germline V and J ends were trimmed by 0 bases and 6 bases, with 8 bases remaining between them.

The rearrangement joins TRBV5-1 to TRBJ2-3; TRBD1 or TRBD2 may be the D gene (5 bases each). Trimming removed 2 bases from V and 2 bases from J, with 15 bases in between. CDR1 is SGHRS, CDR2 YFSETQ, per germline. The CDR3 extends over 16 amino acids. CDR3 nucleotide sequence: TGCGCCAGCAGCTTTCGGCAGGGACGAGACACAGATACGCAGTATTTT. Translated: CASSFRQGRDTDTQYF.

The rearrangement joins TRBV5-1 to TRBJ1-2, with D tentatively TRBD1 (5 bases). Germline loops: CDR1 SGHRS, CDR2 YFSETQ. With 6 bases removed from V and 8 bases from J, the gap between germline ends came to 14 bases. The CDR3 runs 12 residues. For the CDR3, the DNA is TGCGCCAGCAAGGCCGGGACGTGGGGCTACACCTTC. This encodes CASKAGTWGYTF.

This clone was seen a single time. This sequence joins TRBV29-1 and TRBJ1-2; D is uncertain. Germline CDR1 SQVTM, CDR2 ANQGSEA. Trimming pared 0 bases from V and 6 bases from J, leaving 5 bases between. This CDR3 comprises 11 residues. The CDR3 sequence is CSVEDLDGYTF. The CDR3 nucleotides are TGCAGCGTTGAAGATCTCGATGGCTACACCTTC.

The chain joins TRBV5-6 to TRBJ1-1, with unresolved D. Trimming removed 4 bases from V and 10 bases from J, with 11 bases in between. The length of the CDR3 is 11 residues. Germline CDR1 reads SGHDT; CDR2 reads YYEEEE. DNA for the CDR3: TGTGCCAGCAGCCGTCACAGCCTAGCTTTCTTT. Its protein is CASSRHSLAFF. The entire variable domain, with the rest obtained from reference TRBV5-6 and TRBJ1-1, is as follows: DAGVTQSPTHLIKTRGQQVTLRCSPKSGHDTVSWYQQALGQGPQFIFQYYEEEERQRGNFPDRFSGHQFPNYSSELNVNALLLGDSALYLCASSRHSLAFFGQGTRLTVV.

The chain joins TRBV5-6 to TRBJ1-1; D is undetermined. V lost 0 bases and J 0 bases, leaving 9 bases between the germline ends. The germline CDR1 and CDR2 sequences are SGHDT and YYEEEE. The CDR3 is 15 amino acids. Here the CDR3 DNA reads TGTGCCAGCAGCTTGGGGCCATTAATGAACACTGAAGCTTTCTTT. It is translated as CASSLGPLMNTEAFF.

This CDR3 reads CAWGGQGKETQYF. The CDR3 nucleotides are TGTGCCTGGGGAGGACAGGGTAAAGAGACCCAGTACTTC. The chain couples TRBV30 to TRBJ2-5; 8 bases are shared with TRBD1. The CDR3 extends over 13 amino acids. CDR1 and CDR2 (germline): GTSNPN, SVGIG (reference sequence). J lost 3 bases, V lost 5 bases, and 5 bases had no gene match.

This clone has only a few counts. CDR3 DNA sequence: TGTGCCACCAGCAGACCGGGACAGGGGACCTACGAGCAGTACTTC. Translated, it gives CATSRPGQGTYEQYF. The gene calls are TRBV15 and TRBJ2-7, with 10 positions matching TRBD1. Trimming at V came to 2 bases and at J to 2 bases, leaving 3 bases not matched to a gene. Germline V lookup: CDR1 LNHNV, CDR2 YYDKDF (reference sequence). This CDR3 is built from 15 residues.

V usage is TRBV30 and J usage is TRBJ1-2, with D hard to call. The CDR3 has 11 residues. The germline V gene encodes CDR1 GTSNPN and CDR2 SVGIG (reference sequence). V gave up 3 bases and J gave up 7 bases, with 9 bases separating them. CDR3 residues: CAWRTPSGYTF. DNA of the CDR3: TGTGCCTGGAGAACTCCAAGTGGCTACACCTTC.

This chain uses TRBV29-1 with TRBJ1-5; D is uncertain. The CDR3 totals 13 residues. Germline CDR1 reads SQVTM; CDR2 reads ANQGSEA. V lost 4 bases to trimming and J lost 0 bases, with 7 bases between them. The CDR3 DNA reads TGCAGCGTTGCGCGGGGTAGCAATCAGCCCCAGCATTTT. This sequence encodes CSVARGSNQPQHF.

This clone was observed once. This chain connects TRBV10-3 to TRBJ2-7; a possible D gene is TRBD2 (6 bases). V shed 6 bases and J shed 0 bases, with 9 bases lying between them. The CDR3 length is 13 residues. Germline V gives CDR1 ENHRY, CDR2 SYGVKD. The DNA for the CDR3 is TGTGCCATCAGACCCGGGAGCTCCTACGAGCAGTACTTC. It encodes CAIRPGSSYEQYF.

This clone appeared a single time. V usage is TRBV29-1 and J usage is TRBJ2-3, with D unresolved. The V end was cut by 4 bases, the J end by 2 bases, with 10 bases between. CDR3 length: 13 amino acids. Germline V lookup: CDR1 SQVTM, CDR2 ANQGSEA. The CDR3 is CSVGGSLTDTQYF. CDR3 sequence (DNA): TGCAGCGTTGGAGGCAGTCTCACAGATACGCAGTATTTT.

The V call is TRBV11-2, the J call TRBJ2-3; D is perhaps TRBD1 (7 bases). This CDR3 region has 14 residues. Trimming removed 9 bases from V and 2 bases from J, with 15 bases in between. Germline V gene data show CDR1 as SGHAT and CDR2 as FQNNGV. In nucleotides, the CDR3 is TGTGCCAGTCGGCGGGACAGCACCACAGATACGCAGTATTTT. As protein: CASRRDSTTDTQYF.

J is TRBJ2-7 and V is TRBV29-1, with 9 bases matching TRBD1. The junction had 9 bases not matched to a gene; V was cut back by 7 bases and J by 2 bases. CDR3 length equals 14 residues. Germline V gives CDR1 SQVTM, CDR2 ANQGSEA. The CDR3 DNA follows: TGCAGCGCCTCTCCGGGACAGGGAACCTACGAGCAGTACTTC. Translating it yields CSASPGQGTYEQYF.

The V and J genes are TRBV27 and TRBJ1-1; 8 bases are shared with TRBD1. The CDR3 extends over 14 amino acids. V lost 5 bases, J lost 1 base, and 3 bases stayed unmatched. Per germline, CDR1 MNHEY and CDR2 SMNVEV (reference sequence). The CDR3 protein is CASSPGGANTEAFF. The DNA for the CDR3 is TGTGCCAGCAGTCCAGGGGGCGCGAACACTGAAGCTTTCTTT.

This clone was detected once. The genes are TRBV11-2 and TRBJ2-3, with TRBD1 matching 7 bases. The CDR3 sequence is 17 residues long. Trimming took 1 base from V and 3 from J; bases not matched to a gene: 10. The germline V gene encodes CDR1 SGHAT and CDR2 FQNNGV. The CDR3 region is CASSLGPQGSLTDTQYF. CDR3 nucleotide sequence: TGTGCCAGCAGCTTAGGGCCACAGGGGAGCTTGACAGATACGCAGTATTTT.

There are a few counts of this clone. The chain employs TRBV11-2 and TRBJ1-6; no clear D. Germline V gives CDR1 SGHAT, CDR2 FQNNGV. The CDR3 is 15 amino acids. Trimming pared 5 bases from V and 7 bases from J, leaving 15 bases between. CDR3 nucleotides: TGTGCCAGCAGCGACCGCCCAGGAGGGAATTCACCCCTCCACTTT. This gives the protein CASSDRPGGNSPLHF. The full variable domain, rest sourced from reference TRBV11-2 and TRBJ1-6, is EAGVAQSPRYKIIEKRQSVAFWCNPISGHATLYWYQQILGQGPKLLIQFQNNGVVDDSQLPKDRFSAERLKGVDSTLKIQPAKLEDSAVYLCASSDRPGGNSPLHFGNGTRLTVT.

The rearrangement joins TRBV19 to TRBJ2-1, with a possible D match to TRBD2 (5 bases). Per germline, CDR1 LNHDA and CDR2 SQIVND (reference sequence). The V end was cut by 5 bases, the J end by 0 bases, with 11 bases between. The CDR3 covers 15 residues. The chain's CDR3 is CASSSSGSSYNEQFF. Here the CDR3 DNA reads TGTGCCAGTAGTTCTAGTGGGAGCTCCTACAATGAGCAGTTCTTC.

The rearrangement joins TRBV5-1 to TRBJ2-1, with 8 positions matching TRBD1. The CDR3 is made up of 14 amino acids. Looked up from germline, CDR1 is SGHRS and CDR2 is YFSETQ. V was pared by 0 bases and J by 7 bases, with 3 bases of the junction left unmatched. The CDR3 loop reads CASSLARQGNEQFF. Here the CDR3 DNA reads TGCGCCAGCAGCTTGGCCAGACAGGGGAATGAGCAGTTCTTC.

The chain joins TRBV7-2 to TRBJ2-5, with TRBD1 identical over 8 bases. The germline gives CDR1 SGHTA, CDR2 FQGNSA. The J segment lost 5 bases and the V segment lost 5 bases, leaving 7 bases of the junction unmatched. The CDR3 runs to 14 residues. The CDR3 bases are TGTGCCAGCAGCCTACGACAGGGGAGGGAGACCCAGTACTTC. This encodes CASSLRQGRETQYF.

V is TRBV6-4 and J is TRBJ2-2; tentative D call: TRBD2 (6 bases). V was cut by 5 bases and J by 2 bases, with 9 bases left in between. Germline V gene data show CDR1 as MRHNA and CDR2 as SNTAGT. This CDR3 is built from 14 residues. The DNA of the CDR3 is TGTGCCAGCAGTCCGGGACTCAACACCGGGGAGCTGTTTTTT. It encodes CASSPGLNTGELFF.

This chain links TRBV30 with TRBJ2-3, with D possibly TRBD1 on 6 matching bases. V lost 0 bases and J 10 bases, leaving 11 bases between the germline ends. Germline assignment: CDR1 GTSNPN and CDR2 SVGIG (reference sequence). The CDR3 runs to 12 residues. The CDR3 DNA reads as TGTGCCTGGAGTGTGGGACAACCTTCGCAGTATTTT. Its protein product is CAWSVGQPSQYF.

In its sample, this clone was seen a few times. The DNA for the CDR3 is TGTGCCAGCATTCAGGGGCAATATGGCTACACCTTC. This encodes CASIQGQYGYTF. The chain is built from TRBV28 and TRBJ1-2; a weak D match, TRBD1 (6 bases). Germline assignment: CDR1 MDHEN and CDR2 SYDVKM. The CDR3 length is 12 residues. Trimming took 7 bases from V and 5 from J, leaving 11 bases between them.

The chain carries TRBV27 and TRBJ2-3, with TRBD1 matching 9 bases. V shed 5 bases and J 0 bases; nucleotides not matched to a gene: 12. Germline values: CDR1 MNHEY, CDR2 SMNVEV (reference sequence). This CDR3 spans 18 amino acids. CDR3: CASSPGPGTGPSTDTQYF. CDR3 nucleotide sequence: TGTGCCAGCAGTCCTGGCCCGGGGACAGGGCCTAGCACAGATACGCAGTATTTT.

The chain employs TRBV7-6 and TRBJ2-7, with a weak D call TRBD1 (8 bases). CDR3 length: 15 residues. V lost 1 base and J 2 bases, leaving 12 bases between the germline ends. Germline V gives CDR1 SGHVS, CDR2 FNYEAQ. The CDR3 region has the DNA TGTGCCAGCAGCTTAGACAGGGGGGGCCCCTACGAGCAGTACTTC. Amino acid sequence: CASSLDRGGPYEQYF.